The 6 T cell receptor beta chains below were found in one sample sequenced in a study of T cell responses to AZD1222 COVID-19 vaccine. Profiled with immunoSEQ multiplex PCR; TCRdb holds only in-frame clones, not every one. Of around 100,000 clones in the sample, roughly 89% were seen once. The sample consisted of peripheral blood, taken on day 0 of AZD1222 vaccination. The origin of the receptors is an adult in good health.

This chain uses TRBV11-2 with TRBJ2-7, with 8 bases identical to TRBD1. The CDR3 contains 15 residues. Germline V gives CDR1 SGHAT, CDR2 FQNNGV. The J segment lost 6 bases and the V segment lost 2 bases, leaving 9 bases of the junction unmatched. CDR3 protein: CASSLNQGAGGEQYF. In nucleotides, the CDR3 is TGTGCCAGCAGCTTAAATCAGGGGGCCGGAGGCGAGCAGTACTTC.

The V and J genes are TRBV9 and TRBJ1-4, with a weak D call TRBD1 (5 bases). This CDR3 region has 13 residues. CDR1 and CDR2 (germline): SGDLS, YYNGEE. V lost 4 bases and J 7 bases, leaving 11 bases between the germline ends. The CDR3 sequence: CASSPSGPEKLFF. Here the CDR3 DNA reads TGTGCCAGCAGCCCATCGGGGCCTGAAAAACTGTTTTTT.

This chain joins TRBV30 and TRBJ1-2, with 10 bases that match TRBD1. Unmatched junction bases numbered 9, after V lost 1 base and J lost 4 bases. CDR1 is GTSNPN and CDR2 is SVGIG in the germline V gene (reference sequence). The CDR3 consists of 16 residues. The CDR3 sequence is CAWSAAGTGVIYGYTF. CDR3 bases: TGTGCCTGGAGTGCGGCCGGGACAGGGGTAATCTATGGCTACACCTTC.

This chain links TRBV27 with TRBJ2-5; the match to TRBD1 covers 9 bases. The length of the CDR3 is 14 residues. Germline trimming cut 6 bases from V and 3 bases from J; bases unmatched to any gene: 5. The V gene's germline CDR1 is MNHEY and CDR2 SMNVEV (reference sequence). CDR3 nucleotides: TGTGCCAGCAGCCCGGACAGGGGTGAAGAGACCCAGTACTTC. Protein sequence: CASSPDRGEETQYF.

CDR3 residues: CASSLGTGNTGELFF. Here the CDR3 DNA reads TGTGCCAGCAGCTTGGGGACAGGGAACACCGGGGAGCTGTTTTTT. The chain links TRBV7-3 to TRBJ2-2; TRBD1 agrees at 8 bases. The CDR3 has 15 amino acids. J lost 1 base, V lost 3 bases, and 1 base had no gene match. Germline V CDR1 and CDR2: SGHTA, FQGTGA.

The rearrangement uses TRBV5-1 and TRBJ1-2; D gene ambiguous. Germline CDR1 is SGHRS and CDR2 is YFSETQ. There are 13 residues in the CDR3. The ends were cut back, 0 bases at V and 0 bases at J, with 3 bases in the middle. This CDR3 reads CASSLDANYGYTF. Here the CDR3 DNA reads TGCGCCAGCAGCTTGGACGCTAACTATGGCTACACCTTC.